This TCR beta chain appears in the sequencing data of a study of T cells expressing NK-cell markers. Study background: With respect to HCMV, seven of the eight sequenced donors were seropositive, and one was seronegative. Study-wide results and caveats: Dominant NKG2C+ clonotype frequencies of about 1.0-8% of CD8+ T cells were measured in about 6 donors. These same clonotypes (in a few donors) also led the CD3+CD56-NKG2C+ fraction.

The TCR beta cDNA came from 5'RACE template switching with UMIs. TCRdb re-called the 5' RACE reads; every CDR3 protein appears as one record, without DNA. Seen in this sample are 440,000 or so distinct CDR3 sequences; the ten most common clones hold 7.3%. As to this clonotype: Its antigen is not known.

The V gene's germline CDR1 is MNHEY and CDR2 SVGEGT. This CDR3 is built from 13 residues. The source is a woman between 18 and 69 years old in good health. V and J are TRBV6-2 or TRBV6-3 and TRBJ1-1. Input material: blood T cells: a sorted CD56 or NKG2C T cell subset, CD4+ or CD8+ T cells, or bulk PBMC T cells (not recorded which). CDR3: CASRNLEATEAFF.